This is a list of T cell receptor beta chains from one sample in a study of cytomegalovirus exposure and HLA in healthy donors. Assay: immunoSEQ multiplex PCR; the TCRdb copy retains only in-frame clones and omits some. In the table there are 90,000 to 140,000 clones, roughly 12% of which are singletons. Sequencing was done on a sample of PBMCs. Every receptor here comes from a man aged 40-55 years in good health and CMV-seropositive. CDR3s include the opening cysteine and the closing phenylalanine or tryptophan. A D gene is named only where the DNA matches it firmly. Size tells how often a clone was seen (once, few, many) or the class of an expanded clone, and some rows leave it out.

.	.	TRBV19	TRBJ1-2	TGTGCCACCTCTCGGGGTCTCATTCGGTATGGCTACACCTTC	CATSRGLIRYGYTF
TRBD1	.	TRBV5-1	TRBJ2-5	TGCGCCAGCAGCTTCGGACAGGGTCAAGAGACCCAGTACTTC	CASSFGQGQETQYF
TRBD1	few	TRBV18	TRBJ2-2	TGTGCCAGCTCACCCCGACAGGGGGACACCGGGGAGCTGTTTTTT	CASSPRQGDTGELFF
.	.	TRBV7-2	TRBJ1-3	TGTGCCAGCAGCTTGGCCTTCTCTGGAAACACCATATATTTT	CASSLAFSGNTIYF
.	.	TRBV7-8	TRBJ2-3	TGTGCCAGCCGAGCCGGACTTTCTAGCACAGATACGCAGTATTTT	CASRAGLSSTDTQYF
.	.	TRBV7-6	TRBJ2-3	TGTGCCAGCAGCTTAGTAGTCACAGATACGCAGTATTTT	CASSLVVTDTQYF
.	few	TRBV11-2	TRBJ2-1	TGTGCCAGCAGCTTAGTCGGGGGACAGTACAATGAGCAGTTCTTC	CASSLVGGQYNEQFF
TRBD2	.	TRBV6-6	TRBJ2-1	TGTGCCAGCAGTTACTCGCGGGGGGGCCACAATGAGCAGTTCTTC	CASSYSRGGHNEQFF
.	.	TRBV2	TRBJ2-2	TGTGCCAGCAGTGAATCAGACACCGGGGAGCTGTTTTTT	CASSESDTGELFF
TRBD2	.	TRBV5-6	TRBJ2-5	TGTGCCAGCAGCTTGGTCCCTAGCGGGAGCAGAGAGACCCAGTACTTC	CASSLVPSGSRETQYF
TRBD1	few	TRBV19	TRBJ1-1	TGTGCCAGTAGCGGGACAGCGGCATTCGGTGAAGCTTTCTTT	CASSGTAAFGEAFF
TRBD1	.	TRBV19	TRBJ2-7	TGTGCCAGTAAAACCGTCGGACAGGGACCGGACGAGCAGTACTTC	CASKTVGQGPDEQYF
TRBD2	few	TRBV5-1	TRBJ2-1	TGCGCCAGCAGCTCGCTACCGGGACTAGCGGGGGGAGGGGTGTACAATGAGCAGTTCTTC	CASSSLPGLAGGGVYNEQFF
TRBD1	.	TRBV18	TRBJ1-5	TGTGCCAGCTCACCCAGCGGACAGGGAATTGATCAGCCCCAGCATTTT	CASSPSGQGIDQPQHF
.	few	TRBV5-1	TRBJ2-6	TGCGCCAGCAGCTTGGTGTTTAGCTCTGGGGCCAACGTCCTGACTTTC	CASSLVFSSGANVLTF
TRBD2	few	TRBV4-1	TRBJ2-1	TGCGCCAGCAGCCAAGGTAGGCTAGCGGGAGGCGAGCAGTTCTTC	CASSQGRLAGGEQFF
.	.	TRBV18	TRBJ1-5	TGTGCCAGCTCCCTTGGGAGTATCAATCAGCCCCAGCATTTT	CASSLGSINQPQHF
TRBD2	once	TRBV19	TRBJ2-1	TGTGCCAGTAGTTCCCGACTAGCGGGAGGCCCGAGGGGTCACAATGAGCAGTTCTTC	CASSSRLAGGPRGHNEQFF
TRBD1	.	TRBV2	TRBJ2-4	TGTGCCAGCACCCCGGGGCTGGTGGGACAGGGTAGCATTCAGTACTTC	CASTPGLVGQGSIQYF
.	few	TRBV4-3	TRBJ2-2	TGCGCCAGCATTCCAAGGCTACGGGTCTTAAGCCAGGGCGCGAACACCGGGGAGCTGTTTTTT	CASIPRLRVLSQGANTGELFF
TRBD2	.	TRBV18	TRBJ2-7	TGTGCCAGCTCACCAGGGACTAGCGTCTCCTACGAGCAGTACTTC	CASSPGTSVSYEQYF
.	.	TRBV7-2	TRBJ2-3	TGTGCCAGCAGCCCGACTAGAGGGTTCACAGATACGCAGTATTTT	CASSPTRGFTDTQYF
TRBD2	few	TRBV7-9	TRBJ2-1	TGTGCCAGCTCCTCCGGACTAGCTAACAATGAGCAGTTCTTC	CASSSGLANNEQFF
.	once	TRBV14	TRBJ2-7	TGTGCCAGCAGCCAAGGGGGGCTGATCAACGAGCAGTACTTC	CASSQGGLINEQYF
TRBD2	.	TRBV10-3	TRBJ2-5	TGTGCCATCAGCATTAGCGGGAGTGAGACCCAGTACTTC	CAISISGSETQYF
TRBD1	.	TRBV28	TRBJ1-1	TGTGCCACCATCGGACAGGGGGACACTGAAGCTTTCTTT	CATIGQGDTEAFF
.	.	TRBV5-1	TRBJ1-1	TGCGCCAGCAGCTTGCTTGGGCAGAACACTGAAGCTTTCTTT	CASSLLGQNTEAFF
TRBD1	.	TRBV5-6	TRBJ1-1	TGTGCCAGCAGCCTGACAGGGGAAGCTTTCTTT	CASSLTGEAFF
.	.	TRBV19	TRBJ1-5	TGTGCCAGTAAAAGGAGTTTGAGCAATCAGCCCCAGCATTTT	CASKRSLSNQPQHF
.	.	TRBV6-4	TRBJ1-5	TGTGCCAGCAGTCCCGACATTAATCAGCCCCAGCATTTT	CASSPDINQPQHF
.	.	TRBV28	TRBJ2-1	TGTGCCAGCAGCCAGGGGGGTCGTGGGGGTTACAATGAGCAGTTCTTC	CASSQGGRGGYNEQFF
.	.	TRBV27	TRBJ2-2	TGTGCCAGCAGTTTAGAGCTTGCCGGGATACTAACCGGGGAGCTGTTTTTT	CASSLELAGILTGELFF
.	few	TRBV6-5	TRBJ1-2	TGTGCCAGCAGTTACGGCCACCGCAACTATGGCTACACCTTC	CASSYGHRNYGYTF
.	.	TRBV9	TRBJ1-5	TGTGCCAGCAGCGTAGAAGGGGATAGCAATCAGCCCCAGCATTTT	CASSVEGDSNQPQHF
.	few	TRBV5-4	TRBJ2-3	TGTGCCAGCAGCTTGTCTCTCGAGGAGGGCGGTAGCACAGATACGCAGTATTTT	CASSLSLEEGGSTDTQYF
.	few	TRBV6-5	TRBJ2-1	TGTGCCAGCAGACTAGTTGCAATGCACAATGAGCAGTTCTTC	CASRLVAMHNEQFF
.	few	TRBV7-2	TRBJ2-2	TGTGCCAGCAGCTTAGCCCAGGCATCGACCGGGGAGCTGTTTTTT	CASSLAQASTGELFF
TRBD2	.	TRBV23-1	TRBJ2-2	TGCGCCAGCAGTCGGACTAGCGGAACCACCGGGGAGCTGTTTTTT	CASSRTSGTTGELFF
TRBD1	.	TRBV5-4	TRBJ2-1	TGTGCCAGCAGCTTACAGGGGGCCCGTAGGCAGTTCTTC	CASSLQGARRQFF
.	few	TRBV7-6	TRBJ1-1	TGTGCCAGCAGCGTCGACAGTCTGAACACTGAAGCTTTCTTT	CASSVDSLNTEAFF
.	few	TRBV25-1	TRBJ1-2	TGTGCCAGCAGTGAATACGGCGGCCGTGGCTACACCTTC	CASSEYGGRGYTF
TRBD2	few	TRBV6-4	TRBJ2-1	TGTGCCAGCGCCCGACTAGCGGGGGGTGAGCAGTTCTTC	CASARLAGGEQFF
.	few	TRBV4-1	TRBJ1-2	TGCGCCAGCAGCCAGGGCTTACAGGCTAACTATGGCTACACCTTC	CASSQGLQANYGYTF
TRBD2	.	TRBV6-1	TRBJ2-2	TGTGCCAGCAATGAGGGAGGGCGGATCGGGGAGCTGTTTTTT	CASNEGGRIGELFF
.	.	TRBV7-8	TRBJ2-3	TGTGCCAGCAGCTTGATGTTATCGGGAGTGGGCACAGATACGCAGTATTTT	CASSLMLSGVGTDTQYF
.	.	TRBV5-4	TRBJ1-4	TGTGCCAGCGGATATTCCGGGAGGGAGGAAAAACTGTTTTTT	CASGYSGREEKLFF
.	few	TRBV27	TRBJ1-1	TGTGCCAGCAGTCCCCAGGACGGGGCTGAAGCTTTCTTT	CASSPQDGAEAFF
.	.	TRBV5-1	TRBJ2-1	TGCGCCAGCAGCTTGGCTCAGCGGGACAATGAGCAGTTCTTC	CASSLAQRDNEQFF
.	.	TRBV7-9	TRBJ2-1	TGTGCCAGCAGCTTAGGGAGAAGGAGCCATGAGCAGTTCTTC	CASSLGRRSHEQFF
.	.	TRBV6-6	TRBJ2-7	TGTGCCAGCACCCACAACTCCTACGAGCAGTACTTC	CASTHNSYEQYF
.	.	TRBV18	TRBJ2-7	TGTGCCAGCTCACCACCGGTCACTAGTTTCTACGAGCAGTACTTC	CASSPPVTSFYEQYF
.	.	TRBV4-1	TRBJ2-3	TGCGCCAGCAGCCAAGAGACTACCCGCACAGATACGCAGTATTTT	CASSQETTRTDTQYF
TRBD1	.	TRBV5-4	TRBJ2-2	TGTGCCAGCAGCTTGGAACAGGGGGCCACCGGGGAGCTGTTTTTT	CASSLEQGATGELFF